One and the same sample provided the 8 T cell receptor beta chains below, sequenced in a study of molecular identifiers for immune sequencing clone quantification. In TCRdb, the PCR reads were re-called with MiXCR into one record per CDR3 protein. This sample has some 650,000 distinct CDR3 sequences; roughly 21% occur once, and the top ten carry roughly 0.85%. The source material was naive CD8+ T cells from blood, with Jurkat cell RNA spiked in. Indicated subset: FACS-sorted CD8+CD4-CCR7+CD45RA+ naive T cells. The receptors originated from a human donor in good health. Some libraries in this study had Jurkat cell RNA spiked in.

This clonotype was found many times. The chain combines TRBV20-1 with TRBJ1-1, with 10 bases fitting TRBD1. The CDR3 length is 13 residues. The V gene end was trimmed by 3 bases and the J gene end by 5 bases; junction bases not matched to a gene: 3. In germline, CDR1 is DFQATT, CDR2 SNEGSKA (reference sequence). CDR3 sequence reads: CSARWDRGTEAFF. The DNA for the CDR3 is TGCAGTGCTAGGTGGGACAGGGGAACTGAAGCTTTCTTT.

This clonotype has a handful of counts. The V gene is TRBV27, the J gene TRBJ1-1; tentatively, D is TRBD1 (5 bases). Trimming pared 5 bases from V and 2 bases from J, leaving 24 bases between. CDR1 and CDR2 (germline): MNHEY, SMNVEV (reference sequence). The length of the CDR3 is 18 residues. CDR3 DNA sequence: TGTGCCAGCAGTCCCAAGTGGGACCGGGGGGATGGAAACACTGAAGCTTTCTTT. It is translated as CASSPKWDRGDGNTEAFF.

This clonotype appeared a single time. A read error is possible here, since a much larger clone lies one base away. The chain carries TRBV11-2 and TRBJ2-3; D gene uncertain. There are 15 residues in the CDR3. From germline, CDR1 is SGHAT and CDR2 FQNNGV. With 4 bases removed from V and 2 bases from J, the gap between germline ends came to 13 bases. Written as DNA, the CDR3 is TGTGCCAGCAGCTCCTTCGCCGGGTTCACAGATACGCAGTATTTT. The encoded protein is CASSSFAGFTDTQYF.

Ten or more counts support this clonotype. The chain employs TRBV5-4 and TRBJ1-1; 8 bases agree with TRBD1. Germline V gene data show CDR1 as SGHNT and CDR2 as YYREEE (reference sequence). The CDR3 extends over 17 amino acids. J was trimmed by 0 bases and V by 0 bases; bases with no gene match: 7. The DNA for the CDR3 is TGTGCCAGCAGCTTGGAGGGGGCAGGGGGCATGAACACTGAAGCTTTCTTT. It is translated as CASSLEGAGGMNTEAFF.

The chain recombines TRBV24-1 with TRBJ2-2; 7 nucleotides align to TRBD2. The CDR3 is 17 residues long. Germline CDR1 KGHDR, CDR2 SFDVKD. Trimming took 3 bases from V and 2 from J; bases not matched to a gene: 8. The CDR3 coding sequence is TGTGCCACCAGTGATCCCTGGGGGGGGTCTAACACCGGGGAGCTGTTTTTT. Translated, it gives CATSDPWGGSNTGELFF.

About this clonotype itself: Since a much larger clone is just one base distant, this may be a read error. This rearrangement joins TRBV9 to TRBJ2-2; 8 bases line up with TRBD2. Looked up from germline, CDR1 is SGDLS and CDR2 is YYNGEE. The CDR3 has 16 residues. The CDR3 sequence is CASSVEASGYTEELFF. CDR3 nucleotide sequence: TGTGCCAGCAGCGTAGAGGCTAGCGGGTACACCGAGGAGCTGTTTTTT.

This clonotype was counted at least ten times. The chain carries TRBV5-6 and TRBJ1-2; tentative D call: TRBD1 (5 bases). Germline values: CDR1 SGHDT, CDR2 YYEEEE. V shed 0 bases and J shed 4 bases, with 16 bases lying between them. The CDR3 has 16 amino acids. CDR3 nucleotides: TGTGCCAGCAGCTTGGATGCCGGGACGGTTCCCTATGGCTACACCTTC. Translation: CASSLDAGTVPYGYTF.

Worth noting for this clonotype: This may come from a read error, since a much larger clone is one base off. CDR3 sequence (DNA): TGCAGTGCTAGAGACCCAGGAGGTTCCTACGAGCAGTGCTTC. It is translated as CSARDPGGSYEQCF. The chain is built from TRBV20-1 and TRBJ2-7, with D possibly being TRBD2 (5 bases). The CDR3 is 14 amino acids. Per the germline V gene, CDR1 is DFQATT and CDR2 is SNEGSKA (reference sequence).